This TCR beta chain was recorded in a study of blood T cell repertoires in COVID-19 (dated by TCRdb to 2019 to 2021). Regarding the research as a whole: Samples from collaborators originated in the United States, Italy and Spain and spanned both the acute and convalescent phases of COVID-19. The samples were drawn from two sources: the first 160 participants of the ongoing ImmuneRACE study, and 1,254 subjects contributed by 6 global collaborators. The repertoires were released in a freely available public database meant as a resource for research on the immune response to SARS-CoV-2. Where available, HLA class I and class II types were taken from metadata supplied by the sample provider and were not determined by assay-based typing. Subjects who had been exposed to COVID-19, were actively infected with it, or had recovered from it provided the deeply sampled blood TCRbeta repertoires that made up the dataset. The material from the prospective study consisted of cDNA or gDNA derived from T cells, B-cell-depleted T cells, or PBMCs. Nearly every sample came with metadata listing a de-identified subject ID, COVID-19 status, age in years and sex.

Collaborating institutions collected whole blood in K2EDTA tubes following their own protocols. For TCRbeta analysis, collaborators shipped samples as frozen whole blood, isolated PBMCs, or DNA extracted from either of those sample types. With regard to this clone: The specificity of this receptor is unknown. No much larger clone is present one base from it, and per-base qualities are unavailable.

Study-wide findings and limitations: How much clinical and demographic metadata was included differed by source and by participant, and the metadata was provided uncurated.

The immunoSEQ Assay, a bias-controlled multiplex PCR, was used to amplify TCRbeta CDR3 regions from genomic DNA. Per the authors' processing: The number of nucleated cells in each sample was estimated from the amplification of reference gene primers within the assay. To quantify the absolute abundance of each unique TCRbeta CDR3 rearrangement, sequence reads were collapsed and filtered. Productive Simpson clonality was computed per sample as the square root of Simpson's diversity index over productive rearrangements. As stored in TCRdb, this immuneACCESS dataset retains in-frame rearrangements with V and J assigned. A fraction of the clones does not appear; measured against another copy, unresolved V genes explain less than half of the discrepancy, and the remainder lacks a known reason. V and J calls and clone size come straight from that table; D and trimming were deduced from the DNA. Here the sample has about 83,000 clones; 70% to 90% occur a single time. The ten largest clones represent roughly 20% of the sample.

The junction carries 8 bases between V and J, which are trimmed by 2 bases and 6 bases respectively. The germline V gene gives CDR1 as MDHEN and CDR2 as SYDVKM. Counted from cysteine to phenylalanine, this CDR3 has 13 amino acids. Here the CDR3 DNA is all that survives: 39 bases in frame from base 1. Material: peripheral blood. The V and J segments used are TRBV28 and TRBJ1-3; the D gene remains uncertain. The origin of this receptor is a woman of 80 years or more in a cohort sampled during active or convalescent COVID-19. The sequenced DNA is TGTGCCAGCAGTTTACACAGTGAAAACACCATATATTTT. This yields the protein CASSLHSENTIYF.